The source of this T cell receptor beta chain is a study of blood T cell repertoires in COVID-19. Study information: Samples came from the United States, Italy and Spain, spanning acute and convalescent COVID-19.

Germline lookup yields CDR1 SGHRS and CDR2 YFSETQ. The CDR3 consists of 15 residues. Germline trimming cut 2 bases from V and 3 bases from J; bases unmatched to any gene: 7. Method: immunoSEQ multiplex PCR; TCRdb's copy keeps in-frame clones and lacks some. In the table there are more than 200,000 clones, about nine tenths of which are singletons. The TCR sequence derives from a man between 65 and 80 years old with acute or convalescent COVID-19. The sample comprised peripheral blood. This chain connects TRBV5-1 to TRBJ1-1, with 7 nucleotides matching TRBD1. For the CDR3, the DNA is TGCGCCAGCAGCTTAATCACAGGGGCAGACACTGAAGCTTTCTTT. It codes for CASSLITGADTEAFF. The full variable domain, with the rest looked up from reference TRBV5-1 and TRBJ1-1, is KAGVTQTPRYLIKTRGQQVTLSCSPISGHRSVSWYQQTPGQGLQFLFEYFSETQRNKGNFPGRFSGRQFSNSRSEMNVSTLELGDSALYLCASSLITGADTEAFFGQGTRLTVV.